This T cell receptor (beta chain) was found in a study of T cell repertoires in cytomegalovirus infection. At the level of the study: The public TCR beta signatures pointed to both CMV infection and matching HLA type.

On this clonotype: Antigen: not known.

The V gene's germline CDR1 is SNHLY and CDR2 FYNNEI. V was clipped by 3 bases and J by 0 bases, with 6 bases between them. There are 15 residues in the CDR3. TCRdb independently ran MiXCR on the reads; one entry per CDR3 protein. The sample has about 890,000 distinct CDR3 sequences, roughly 31% seen once. The TCR comes from a human donor in good health (CMV status not recorded). Some clones in this sample may be carry-over from other donors' samples. The rearrangement uses TRBV2 and TRBJ1-6; D not certain. Source: cultured CD8+ T cells from PBMCs, taken from culture after CMV antigen stimulation. This chain's CDR3 is CASSDPRSYNSPLHF. The CDR3 coding sequence is TGTGCCAGCAGTGATCCCCGCTCCTATAATTCACCCCTCCACTTT.